The present T cell receptor beta chain was sequenced within a study of blood T cells in healthy people across ages (dated by TCRdb to between 2014 and 2016). Some background on the complete study: Template switching captured roughly one uniquely barcoded TCR beta cDNA molecule per two T cells in model experiments. The study analyzed two additional independent replicas of 1 million unique cDNA reads from the same blood draw for two donors, one aged 18 to 30 and one aged 80 or older. Donors of different ages were randomly distributed across sequencing lanes to avoid experimental bias. Four age groups were formed from the donors: young (average approximately 15 years), middle-aged (around 37), aged (62) and long-lived (less than 85). Using deep sequencing normalized with unique cDNA molecular identifiers, the study measured how TCR beta repertoire diversity changes with age.

Via the germline V gene, CDR1 is LGHNA and CDR2 YSLEER. From cysteine to phenylalanine, the CDR3 is 15 amino acids long. Only the CDR3 DNA stays, 45 bases, in frame from base 1. Trimming at the junction amounts to 2 bases on V and 9 bases on J, and the germline ends lie 14 bases apart. Donors were 39 systemically healthy Caucasian individuals from Russia aged roughly 6 to 90 years. About 10 milliliters of peripheral blood were collected from each donor into EDTA-treated Vacutainer tubes. Ficoll-Paque density-gradient centrifugation was used to isolate PBMCs, with at least 7 million per sample. Trizol reagent was used to extract total RNA from PBMCs, with at least 5 micrograms per sample. For every donor, flow cytometry on a PBMC aliquot measured the percentage of naive CD45RAhigh/CD27high T cells. The sample holds a few counts of this clonotype. Its antigen specificity is not known. No base quality information exists; no much larger clone differs at one position.

Results and caveats for the whole study, not just this receptor: Because the CMV infection status of the donors was unknown, age-related changes in expanded clonotypes may potentially have been confounded. As age increased, observed TCR beta diversity per million T cells dropped in a roughly linear way, and a significant reduction was already evident by age 40. Estimates of total diversity based on one million sequenced T cells were regarded as lower bounds and as underestimates. Bulk unsorted PBMC profiling prevented conclusive comparison of naive and antigen-experienced compartments. There was a strong correlation between observed TCR beta diversity and the percentage of naive T cells measured by flow cytometry. Compared with the aged group, the long-lived group had more naive CD4+ T cells, fewer expanded clones and increased TCR diversity, suggesting age selection.

The library was built by means of 5' RACE. A second 7 to 11 cycle PCR used a sample-barcoded 5' primer and a J-beta primer mix. A unique molecular identifier was introduced onto each TCR beta cDNA molecule by a template-switch 5' adaptor carrying 12 random nucleotides. Each sample yielded at least 3 million CDR3-containing paired-end reads. All of the RNA was converted into first-strand cDNA using the Mint cDNA synthesis kit, with a TRBC-specific oligonucleotide serving as the primer. After uracil-DNA glycosylase treatment, a first 18-cycle PCR used universal primers M1SS and BC2_uni_R on all cDNA. Concerning the study's data processing: Normalization of each sample was performed by random selection of 1 million high-quality reads, each carrying a distinct molecular identifier. Reads with shared molecular identifiers were discarded instead of being binned into consensus sequences. MiTCR, with a Q25 quality threshold and the strictest error-elimination algorithm, was used for CDR3 identification, clonotype clustering and error correction. Lower-bound total TCR beta diversity was estimated with a nonparametric unseen species model using Euler transformation. TCRdb reanalyzed the raw reads on its own, using fastp at Q25 for trimming and MiXCR for clone calling, and kept in-frame beta chains. Each CDR3 protein gets just one entry, which takes the most common genes and DNA from the rows behind it. The V and J calls come from TCRdb's annotation, not from the publication. The sample table shows 1.5 million to 2 million distinct CDR3 sequences, and around 40% are seen once. The top ten constitute 20% to 25% of the sample.

The receptor was isolated from a human donor in good health. In this chain, TRBV4-3 is recombined with TRBJ1-6, with no D gene named confidently. Input material: blood. The nucleotide sequence is TGCGCCAGCAGCCAAAGAGGGCACTACAGTTCACCCCTCCACTTT. It codes for CASSQRGHYSSPLHF.